The 30 T cell receptor beta chains given below trace back to one sample, sequenced in a study of shared clonotypes between healthy human individuals. Profiled with immunoSEQ multiplex PCR; TCRdb holds only in-frame clones, not every one. In the table there are approximately 2,200,000 clones, under 95% of which are singletons. Positively selected for CCR7, the CD45RO-negative cells used as naive CD8 cells excluded terminally differentiated effector memory CD45RA+ cells. The sequenced material came from naive CD8+ T cells from PBMCs. These receptors all stem from a young man in good health. Some clones in this sample may be carry-over from other donors' samples.

This chain joins TRBV11-1 and TRBJ2-7; D might be TRBD1 or TRBD2, each matching 6 bases. This CDR3 has 16 residues. CDR1 and CDR2 (germline): SGHAT, FQDESV (reference sequence). V was trimmed by 0 bases and J by 2 bases, leaving 14 bases between them. The CDR3: CASSLARGGPTYEQYF. CDR3 in DNA: TGTGCCAGCAGCTTAGCGAGAGGGGGGCCGACCTACGAGCAGTACTTC.

The chain is built from TRBV5-1 and TRBJ2-1, with 9 bases identical to TRBD2. Germline CDR1 is SGHRS and CDR2 is YFSETQ. This CDR3 contains 17 residues. The J segment lost 2 bases and the V segment lost 3 bases, leaving 9 bases of the junction unmatched. CDR3 in amino acids: CASSSVAGAHPYNEQFF. The CDR3 nucleotides read TGCGCCAGCAGCTCAGTAGCGGGAGCTCACCCCTACAATGAGCAGTTCTTC.

The genes are TRBV19 and TRBJ2-1, with 7 positions matching TRBD2. The J segment lost 6 bases and the V segment lost 5 bases, leaving 10 bases of the junction unmatched. Germline assignment: CDR1 LNHDA and CDR2 SQIVND (reference sequence). The CDR3 sequence is 15 residues long. The CDR3 coding sequence is TGTGCCAGTAGTTGGGGGGTAAGACTAGCCAATGAGCAGTTCTTC. Encoded protein: CASSWGVRLANEQFF.

This chain uses TRBV27 with TRBJ1-1; D might be TRBD1 (6 bases). Germline V lookup: CDR1 MNHEY, CDR2 SMNVEV (reference sequence). The CDR3 runs 15 residues. The V gene lost 5 bases and the J gene lost 8 bases, with 21 bases spanning the gap. The CDR3 DNA follows: TGTGCCAGCAGTATTGTACAGGGCACCCCTCAAGAAGCTTTCTTT. Its protein product is CASSIVQGTPQEAFF.

DNA of the CDR3: TGTGCCAGCAGTTTAGATGAAACCGGGGAGCTGTTTTTT. Translation gives CASSLDETGELFF. This chain connects TRBV28 to TRBJ2-2; no clear D gene. V was cut by 2 bases and J by 5 bases, with 6 bases left in between. Germline loops: CDR1 MDHEN, CDR2 SYDVKM. The CDR3 spans 13 residues.

The chain uses TRBV7-9 and TRBJ1-3, with 10 nucleotides matching TRBD1. Germline V gives CDR1 SEHNR, CDR2 FQNEAQ (reference sequence). Losses at the gene ends were 1 base for V and 4 bases for J; bases not matched to a gene: 10. This CDR3 spans 18 amino acids. CDR3 protein: CASSLGRGQGFRGNTIYF. CDR3 nucleotides: TGTGCCAGCAGCTTAGGCAGGGGACAGGGGTTTCGCGGAAACACCATATATTTT.

V usage is TRBV19 and J usage is TRBJ1-2, with 7 nucleotides matching TRBD1. Germline lookup yields CDR1 LNHDA and CDR2 SQIVND (reference sequence). The V gene end was trimmed by 9 bases and the J gene end by 6 bases; junction bases not matched to a gene: 13. The CDR3 consists of 14 residues. The CDR3 DNA follows: TGTGCCAGCTCACAGAGAGGGGGCATGGATGGCTACACCTTC. Residues: CASSQRGGMDGYTF.

The V gene is TRBV21-1, the J gene TRBJ1-2; the table assigns TRBD1, which was not confirmed against the DNA. TRBV21-1 is assigned pseudogene status. There are 18 residues in the CDR3. DNA of the CDR3: TGTGCCAGCAGCGGTCGACCTCGGACAGGGTCCGGCGGCTATGGCTACACCTTC. It encodes CASSGRPRTGSGGYGYTF.

The chain employs TRBV10-3 and TRBJ2-7; TRBD2 aligns across 16 bases. Trimming at V came to 4 bases and at J to 1 base, leaving 7 bases not matched to a gene. This CDR3 is built from 18 residues. Germline assignment: CDR1 ENHRY and CDR2 SYGVKD. The CDR3 sequence: CAISVLGLAGGGSYEQYF. In DNA, the CDR3 is TGTGCCATCAGTGTACTGGGACTAGCGGGAGGGGGTTCCTACGAGCAGTACTTC.

The sample holds one count of this clone. The chain has TRBV19 and TRBJ2-6; 7 positions agree with TRBD1. CDR3 length equals 16 residues. The junction had 5 bases not matched to a gene; V was cut back by 5 bases and J by 1 base. The germline CDR1 and CDR2 sequences are LNHDA and SQIVND (reference sequence). In nucleotides, the CDR3 is TGTGCCAGTAGTCCGTCCAGGGGGTCTGGGGCCAACGTCCTGACTTTC. Residues: CASSPSRGSGANVLTF.

This clone was found once. This rearrangement joins TRBV2 to TRBJ1-5; D is ambiguous. The V gene lost 1 base and the J gene lost 2 bases, with 12 bases spanning the gap. From germline, CDR1 is SNHLY and CDR2 FYNNEI. The CDR3 is made up of 16 amino acids. CDR3 sequence reads: CASSEEPDYGNQPQHF. CDR3 DNA sequence: TGTGCCAGCAGTGAAGAACCGGACTACGGCAATCAGCCCCAGCATTTT.

The CDR3 region is CASSLQDRGHEQYF. CDR3 in DNA: TGTGCCAGCAGTTTGCAGGACAGGGGGCACGAGCAGTACTTC. J is TRBJ2-7 and V is TRBV28, with 11 bases matching TRBD1. Germline CDR1 is MDHEN and CDR2 is SYDVKM. The CDR3 is made up of 14 amino acids. V was clipped by 3 bases and J by 5 bases; unmatched bases: 3.

Remarks on this clone: Other DNA sequences in the sample encode the same CDR3. The chain uses TRBV7-9 and TRBJ2-7; possibly TRBD2 for D (5 bases). Trimming took off 5 bases at V and 3 bases at J, with 11 bases between the two ends. The CDR3 extends over 13 amino acids. The germline V gene has CDR1 SEHNR and CDR2 FQNEAQ (reference sequence). The CDR3 sequence is CASSPSGSYEQYF. Here the CDR3 DNA reads TGTGCCAGCAGCCCCAGCGGAAGCTACGAGCAGTACTTC.

The rearrangement joins TRBV28 to TRBJ1-5, with 9 bases matching TRBD1. Germline V gene data show CDR1 as MDHEN and CDR2 as SYDVKM. This CDR3 spans 16 amino acids. The ends lost 6 bases at V and 6 bases at J; junction bases unmatched: 12. The CDR3 loop reads CASRGQGEMVGQPQHF. The CDR3 DNA follows: TGTGCCAGCAGGGGACAGGGTGAGATGGTCGGTCAGCCCCAGCATTTT.

V and J are TRBV9 and TRBJ2-3, with TRBD1 matching 8 bases. Looked up from germline, CDR1 is SGDLS and CDR2 is YYNGEE. The CDR3 has 15 amino acids. V lost 4 bases, J lost 4 bases, and 8 bases stayed unmatched. The CDR3 is CASSTQTGAADTQYF. The CDR3 DNA follows: TGTGCCAGCAGCACTCAGACAGGGGCCGCAGATACGCAGTATTTT.

The chain combines TRBV4-1 with TRBJ2-1; 16 positions match TRBD2. Germline lookup yields CDR1 MGHRA and CDR2 YSYEKL. There are 17 residues in the CDR3. V shed 3 bases, J shed 4 bases, and the junction held 3 bases outside the gene matches. Here the CDR3 reads CASSHGTSGRGYNEQFF. The CDR3 DNA follows: TGCGCCAGCAGCCACGGGACTAGCGGGAGGGGGTACAATGAGCAGTTCTTC.

The chain links TRBV6-6 to TRBJ2-1; a weak D match, TRBD1 (5 bases). The germline gives CDR1 MNHNY, CDR2 SVGAGI (reference sequence). The CDR3 is 16 amino acids. With 2 bases removed from V and 5 bases from J, the gap between germline ends came to 16 bases. Here the CDR3 reads CASSYPDPRGNNEQFF. CDR3 nucleotides: TGTGCCAGCAGTTACCCGGACCCTAGGGGAAACAATGAGCAGTTCTTC.

This chain joins TRBV6-5 and TRBJ1-5; 10 bases line up with TRBD1. Germline V lookup: CDR1 MNHEY, CDR2 SVGAGI. The CDR3 contains 15 residues. V lost 4 bases to trimming and J lost 9 bases; unmatched junction nucleotides: 9. The CDR3 DNA reads TGTGCCAGCAGTTCCGGGACAGGGGCGGCTGGGCCCCAGCATTTT. It yields the protein CASSSGTGAAGPQHF.

Here the CDR3 DNA reads TGTGCCAGCAGCCTGGGACTGTACGAAAATGAGCAGTTCTTC. This codes for CASSLGLYENEQFF. The chain is built from TRBV11-2 and TRBJ2-1; D is possibly TRBD2 (6 bases). Germline loops: CDR1 SGHAT, CDR2 FQNNGV. Trimming cost V 5 bases and J 7 bases, with 15 bases left between them. This CDR3 comprises 14 residues.

V and J are TRBV19 and TRBJ1-1, with a tentative D call TRBD1 (6 bases). The CDR3 extends over 13 amino acids. Trimming shortened V by 5 bases and J by 5 bases, and 12 bases separated the two germline ends. CDR1 LNHDA and CDR2 SQIVND come from the germline V gene (reference sequence). CDR3 loop: CASSSGTLTEAFF. The CDR3 DNA reads TGTGCCAGTAGTTCCGGGACACTGACTGAAGCTTTCTTT. The whole variable domain, filled in from reference TRBV19 and TRBJ1-1, reads DGGITQSPKYLFRKEGQNVTLSCEQNLNHDAMYWYRQDPGQGLRLIYYSQIVNDFQKGDIAEGYSVSREKKESFPLTVTSAQKNPTAFYLCASSSGTLTEAFFGQGTRLTVV.

This chain links TRBV4-1 with TRBJ1-1; D possibly corresponds to TRBD1 (5 bases). Germline-derived CDR1 and CDR2 are MGHRA and YSYEKL. V was trimmed by 6 bases and J by 3 bases, leaving 14 bases between them. CDR3 length: 14 amino acids. The CDR3: CASREQVFDTEAFF. Here the CDR3 DNA reads TGCGCCAGCAGGGAACAGGTCTTCGACACTGAAGCTTTCTTT.

Concerning this clone: Distinct nucleotide sequences in the sample also encode this CDR3. The V and J genes are TRBV7-9 and TRBJ2-7; D gene uncertain. Germline loops: CDR1 SEHNR, CDR2 FQNEAQ (reference sequence). The CDR3 has 12 amino acids. V shed 1 base and J shed 6 bases, with 7 bases lying between them. As DNA, the CDR3 is TGTGCCAGCAGCTTAGAAGGGTTCGAGCAGTACTTC. This codes for CASSLEGFEQYF.

Here the CDR3 reads CASSTRQGMNTEAFF. In DNA form, the CDR3 reads TGTGCCAGCAGTACCCGACAGGGTATGAACACTGAAGCTTTCTTT. The chain is built from TRBV27 and TRBJ1-1; 7 bases align to TRBD1. Losses at the gene ends were 5 bases for V and 0 bases for J; bases not matched to a gene: 6. The CDR3 has 15 residues. Germline-derived CDR1 and CDR2 are MNHEY and SMNVEV (reference sequence).

As concerns this clone: Additional DNA sequences in this sample encode the identical CDR3. The gene calls are TRBV9 and TRBJ1-1; 8 bases map to TRBD1. Germline V CDR1 and CDR2: SGDLS, YYNGEE. The trim removed 2 bases at V and 5 bases at J, leaving 2 bases unmatched. CDR3 length equals 13 residues. The CDR3 region has the DNA TGTGCCAGCAGCGTTACAGGGGGAACTGAAGCTTTCTTT. Translated, it gives CASSVTGGTEAFF.

This rearrangement joins TRBV28 to TRBJ2-7; D may be TRBD2 (6 bases). The CDR3 runs to 13 residues. Trimming removed 6 bases from V and 2 bases from J, with 11 bases in between. CDR1 MDHEN and CDR2 SYDVKM come from the germline V gene. CDR3 in DNA: TGTGCCAGCAGCGCGGGACGCCCCTACGAGCAGTACTTC. Translation gives CASSAGRPYEQYF.

The CDR3 protein is CASSEYGVAIEQFF. The DNA for the CDR3 is TGTGCCAGCAGTGAATACGGGGTTGCAATAGAGCAGTTCTTC. The chain carries TRBV25-1 and TRBJ2-1; D may be TRBD2 (5 bases). Between the trimmed V and J ends, which lost 0 bases and 10 bases, there was a span of 13 bases. Germline loops: CDR1 MGHDK, CDR2 SYGVNS. This CDR3 comprises 14 residues.

The table lists this clone with a count of one. The chain uses TRBV5-1 and TRBJ1-2; D is undetermined. CDR1 is SGHRS and CDR2 is YFSETQ in the germline V gene. V lost 0 bases and J lost 4, with 13 bases in between. This CDR3 contains 15 residues. CDR3 in DNA: TGCGCCAGCAGCTTGGTGGGGATTGGTGGCTATGGCTACACCTTC. It encodes CASSLVGIGGYGYTF.

The chain couples TRBV27 to TRBJ1-3, with a tentative D call TRBD1 (6 bases). CDR1 is MNHEY and CDR2 is SMNVEV in the germline V gene (reference sequence). Deletions cut 2 bases from V and 7 bases from J, with 15 bases between. The CDR3 totals 15 residues. This chain's CDR3 is CASSLVGGWANTIYF. DNA of the CDR3: TGTGCCAGCAGTTTAGTGGGGGGCTGGGCGAACACCATATATTTT.

The chain links TRBV29-1 to TRBJ2-4, with D possibly TRBD1 on 6 matching bases. Trimming removed 7 bases at V and 6 bases at J, with 16 bases between. The CDR3 spans 13 residues. Germline V gives CDR1 SQVTM, CDR2 ANQGSEA. In DNA, the CDR3 is TGCAGCGCGTCCGCCGGGACACCAAACATTCAGTACTTC. This translates into CSASAGTPNIQYF.

The chain is built from TRBV28 and TRBJ2-1; weak D call: TRBD2 (6 bases). The CDR3 loop spans 12 amino acids. Germline values: CDR1 MDHEN, CDR2 SYDVKM. Trimming left V 8 bases short and J 8 bases short, with 13 bases between. The DNA of the CDR3 is TGTGCCAGCGGAGCCCCGGGGGATGAGCAGTTCTTC. Protein sequence: CASGAPGDEQFF.